This paragraph reports one TCR beta chain. This sample stems from a study of blood T cell repertoires in COVID-19. Study-wide context: T cells, B-cell-depleted T cells, or PBMCs supplied cDNA or gDNA.

The CDR3 contains 14 residues. V was shortened by 3 bases and J by 0 bases, with 9 bases between the two germline ends. Germline V gene data show CDR1 as SGHRS and CDR2 as YFSETQ. As handled by the study authors: How many nucleated cells were present was estimated from reference gene primer amplification. Sequencing was performed with immunoSEQ multiplex PCR; in TCRdb, only in-frame clones are kept and a portion is missing. From that table come the V and J calls and clone size; the DNA was used to work out D and trimming. The sample lists some 70,000 clones, around 82% occurring once. The sequence came from a woman aged 55-69 years with acute or convalescent COVID-19. V is TRBV5-1 and J is TRBJ1-1; D call uncertain. Material: peripheral blood. This chain's CDR3 is CASSSRRMNTEAFF. CDR3 DNA: TGCGCCAGCAGCTCTAGAAGAATGAACACTGAAGCTTTCTTT. Full variable domain (remainder filled in from reference TRBV5-1 and TRBJ1-1): KAGVTQTPRYLIKTRGQQVTLSCSPISGHRSVSWYQQTPGQGLQFLFEYFSETQRNKGNFPGRFSGRQFSNSRSEMNVSTLELGDSALYLCASSSRRMNTEAFFGQGTRLTVV.